This T cell receptor (beta chain) is from a study of glioma-infiltrating T cells after dendritic cell vaccination. As for the study in general: Monocyte-derived dendritic cells, cultured 7 to 8 days with IL-4 and GM-CSF, were pulsed with autologous tumor lysate.

Clones were sequenced by immunoSEQ multiplex PCR, and TCRdb holds only the in-frame ones, with some missing. This sample has roughly 85,000 clones; around 85% occur once, and the top ten carry about 8.5%. Documented time point: after dendritic cell vaccination, including at tumor progression/relapse. All glioblastoma patients lacked an isocitrate dehydrogenase mutation. This clone was detected a few times. The germline V gene encodes CDR1 SGHNT and CDR2 YYREEE (reference sequence). J lost 5 bases, V lost 5 bases, and 10 bases had no gene match. This CDR3 spans 14 amino acids. V and J are TRBV5-4 and TRBJ2-7; TRBD1 agrees at 7 bases. Sequenced material: blood, taken after dendritic cell vaccination. This TCR derives from a human donor with glioblastoma. For the CDR3, the DNA is TGTGCCAGCAGGAACGACAGGGCCGGAAACGAGCAGTACTTC. Residues: CASRNDRAGNEQYF.